Listed below are T cell receptor beta chains from one sample, sequenced in a study of early T cells in non-severe SARS-CoV-2 infection. Each CDR3 protein gets one entry after TCRdb re-called the 5' RACE reads with MiXCR. The repertoire holds about 59,000 distinct CDR3 sequences, under 15% seen once, with almost 9.5% in the top ten. Sequences were derived from whole blood, sampled at baseline. The receptors stem from an adult who was a healthcare worker with PCR-confirmed SARS-CoV-2 infection or an uninfected control (not recorded which). The conserved cysteine and the conserved F or W are not part of the CDR3 here. D genes are given only for firm matches.

v_gene: TRBV3-1; j_gene: TRBJ2-7; d_gene: .; CDR3aa: ASSLRQGYEQY
v_gene: TRBV9; j_gene: TRBJ1-1; d_gene: .; CDR3aa: ASSVAPGGNTEAF
v_gene: TRBV10-2; j_gene: TRBJ1-6; d_gene: .; CDR3aa: ASSEEGSYNSPLH
v_gene: TRBV7-9; j_gene: TRBJ2-1; d_gene: .; CDR3aa: ASRSTGSRVNEQF
v_gene: TRBV20-1; j_gene: TRBJ2-5; d_gene: .; CDR3aa: SARPWTSRAETQY
v_gene: TRBV5-6; j_gene: TRBJ1-4; d_gene: .; CDR3aa: ASSLSTELGEKLF
v_gene: TRBV27; j_gene: TRBJ2-2; d_gene: .; CDR3aa: ASSLFGGPGELF
v_gene: TRBV6-6; j_gene: TRBJ2-7; d_gene: .; CDR3aa: ASSYSGASYEQY
v_gene: TRBV7-9; j_gene: TRBJ2-7; d_gene: .; CDR3aa: ASIANPGTGSHEQY
v_gene: TRBV2; j_gene: TRBJ2-7; d_gene: .; CDR3aa: ASRSPSGPSYEQY
v_gene: TRBV5-1; j_gene: TRBJ1-3; d_gene: .; CDR3aa: ASSEGNGNTIY
v_gene: TRBV29-1; j_gene: TRBJ2-1; d_gene: TRBD1; CDR3aa: SVDRDSSPYNEQF
v_gene: TRBV6-2/TRBV6-3; j_gene: TRBJ2-6; d_gene: .; CDR3aa: ASSSSGDSGANVLT
v_gene: TRBV29-1; j_gene: TRBJ1-4; d_gene: TRBD1; CDR3aa: SGEPDRGLSTNEKLF
v_gene: TRBV7-3; j_gene: TRBJ2-3; d_gene: TRBD2; CDR3aa: ASSQTSGGTDTQY
v_gene: TRBV19; j_gene: TRBJ2-1; d_gene: .; CDR3aa: ASSTSGSLSYNEQF
v_gene: TRBV11-2; j_gene: TRBJ1-2; d_gene: .; CDR3aa: ATSRDVSYGYT
v_gene: TRBV6-2/TRBV6-3; j_gene: TRBJ2-7; d_gene: .; CDR3aa: ASSYNPDRYEQY
v_gene: TRBV15; j_gene: TRBJ2-7; d_gene: .; CDR3aa: ATSRELGSYEQY
v_gene: TRBV4-1; j_gene: TRBJ2-5; d_gene: TRBD2; CDR3aa: ASSQGRATGGETQY
v_gene: TRBV20-1; j_gene: TRBJ1-6; d_gene: TRBD1; CDR3aa: SASKQGNSPLH
v_gene: TRBV20-1; j_gene: TRBJ2-3; d_gene: .; CDR3aa: SARVLRQRGADTQY
v_gene: TRBV18; j_gene: TRBJ1-2; d_gene: TRBD1; CDR3aa: ASSGQGKSGYT
v_gene: TRBV20-1; j_gene: TRBJ1-3; d_gene: .; CDR3aa: SASVDSSGNTIY
v_gene: TRBV4-1; j_gene: TRBJ1-1; d_gene: .; CDR3aa: ASTYTPGVTEAF
v_gene: TRBV6-6; j_gene: TRBJ2-6; d_gene: .; CDR3aa: ASTFGGTGANVLT
v_gene: TRBV30; j_gene: TRBJ1-5; d_gene: .; CDR3aa: AWSRDSGLNQPQH
v_gene: TRBV9; j_gene: TRBJ2-4; d_gene: TRBD2; CDR3aa: ASSPPGGGVKDIQY
v_gene: TRBV6-4; j_gene: TRBJ2-3; d_gene: .; CDR3aa: ASSDGGGSTDTQY
v_gene: TRBV20-1; j_gene: TRBJ1-3; d_gene: .; CDR3aa: SARDRGPGNTIY
v_gene: TRBV7-2; j_gene: TRBJ2-3; d_gene: .; CDR3aa: ASSPGLRADTQY
v_gene: TRBV5-1; j_gene: TRBJ2-7; d_gene: .; CDR3aa: ASSLDHEQY
v_gene: TRBV7-9; j_gene: TRBJ2-3; d_gene: .; CDR3aa: ASSPGRGADTQY
v_gene: TRBV12-3/TRBV12-4; j_gene: TRBJ2-3; d_gene: TRBD2; CDR3aa: ASSLRREWDTQY
v_gene: TRBV6-2/TRBV6-3; j_gene: TRBJ2-7; d_gene: .; CDR3aa: ASTRWDASGEQY
v_gene: TRBV7-6; j_gene: TRBJ2-1; d_gene: TRBD2; CDR3aa: ASSDGTSGYEQF
v_gene: TRBV12-3/TRBV12-4; j_gene: TRBJ2-1; d_gene: TRBD2; CDR3aa: ASSLLLAGTYNEQF
v_gene: TRBV28; j_gene: TRBJ2-3; d_gene: TRBD2; CDR3aa: ASSFPGTSGISTDTQY
v_gene: TRBV24-1; j_gene: TRBJ2-7; d_gene: .; CDR3aa: ATSDSRTRTYEQY
v_gene: TRBV7-8; j_gene: TRBJ1-1; d_gene: .; CDR3aa: ASSLARSQGNTEAF
v_gene: TRBV21-1; j_gene: TRBJ1-1; d_gene: .; CDR3aa: ASSKDAFLGTRQFTLAEAF
v_gene: TRBV7-2; j_gene: TRBJ2-3; d_gene: .; CDR3aa: ASSLMHTDTQY
v_gene: TRBV24-1; j_gene: TRBJ2-5; d_gene: .; CDR3aa: ATSDDWGQETQY
v_gene: TRBV14; j_gene: TRBJ2-5; d_gene: TRBD2; CDR3aa: ASSPGLAHQETQY
v_gene: TRBV5-3; j_gene: TRBJ2-4; d_gene: .; CDR3aa: ARSFGSGLGAKNIQY